This T cell receptor beta chain was retrieved from a study of CD8+CD57+ T cells in acquired aplastic anemia. Findings of the study overall: Patients were compared with controls for CD8+ Simpson's diversity, and no significant difference emerged.

V lost 1 base and J lost 5, with 12 bases in between. This CDR3 is built from 15 residues. In germline, CDR1 is LNHNV, CDR2 YYDKDF (reference sequence). According to the study, genomic DNA was the template for TCR beta VDJ and CDR3 profiling. TCRdb ran MiXCR on the reads and lists one entry per CDR3 protein. The sample lists some 160,000 distinct CDR3 sequences; more than 45% were seen once. This clonotype has a count of ten or more. Its antigen is undetermined. An expansion of CD8+CD57+ cells by flow cytometry had been shown in patients chosen for sequencing. The TCR originated in a human donor with aplastic anemia. The chain is built from TRBV15 and TRBJ1-5; D gene ambiguous. Sequenced sample: sorted CD4+, CD8+, or CD8+CD57+ T cells (not recorded which) from PBMCs. The CDR3 nucleotides read TGTGCCACCAGCAGAGGGCGAGACACCTATCAGCCCCAGCATTTT. Protein sequence: CATSRGRDTYQPQHF.